What follows are 21 T cell receptor beta chains derived from one specimen sequenced in a study of patients and donors after allogeneic stem cell transplantation. TCRdb re-called the RT-PCR reads through MiXCR, storing one row per CDR3 protein. This sample has 110,000 or so distinct CDR3 sequences, with roughly 37% found just once. The sequenced sample consisted of blood, either unsorted or a sorted T cell fraction (not recorded which). The source of these receptors is a human donor who was either an allogeneic HSCT recipient or a stem cell or donor lymphocyte infusion donor (not recorded which). It is not recorded whose cells these are; they may come from a transplant donor.

This clonotype came up once. The CDR3 nucleotides are TGCAGTGCTATCTTGGGGACGGGCACCTACGAGCAGTACTTC. This translates into CSAILGTGTYEQYF. The V gene is TRBV20-1, the J gene TRBJ2-7; the D gene could be TRBD1 or TRBD2 (5 bases each). Germline V gene data show CDR1 as DFQATT and CDR2 as SNEGSKA (reference sequence). This CDR3 has 14 amino acids. Trimming stripped 4 bases from V and 2 bases from J, with 15 bases between.

This clonotype has a handful of counts. This chain uses TRBV25-1 with TRBJ1-2; D remains unclear. This CDR3 has 14 amino acids. Germline-derived CDR1 and CDR2 are MGHDK and SYGVNS. Trimming cost V 4 bases and J 1 base, with 10 bases left between them. CDR3 sequence (DNA): TGTGCCAGCAGTGGTCCCAGTTATAACTATGGCTACACCTTC. Protein: CASSGPSYNYGYTF.

This chain connects TRBV28 to TRBJ1-2; D is undetermined. V was clipped by 8 bases and J by 4 bases, with 11 bases between them. Germline values: CDR1 MDHEN, CDR2 SYDVKM. The CDR3 has 12 residues. CDR3 sequence (DNA): TGTGCCAGCTCGCACCCGGCCTATGGCTACACCTTC. Translation: CASSHPAYGYTF.

This clonotype appeared a few times. This rearrangement joins TRBV6-5 to TRBJ1-3; D ambiguous. CDR3 length: 13 amino acids. The V end lost 5 bases, the J end lost 6 bases, and 11 bases lay between the germline ends. Germline V CDR1 and CDR2: MNHEY, SVGAGI. This CDR3 reads CASSLGRANTIYF. The CDR3, as DNA: TGTGCCAGCAGTCTCGGACGGGCAAACACCATATATTTT.

The chain has TRBV29-1 and TRBJ2-1, with D unclear. The CDR3 sequence is 13 residues long. The germline V gene encodes CDR1 SQVTM and CDR2 ANQGSEA. With 6 bases removed from V and 5 bases from J, the gap between germline ends came to 14 bases. The CDR3 sequence: CSVSRDPNNEQFF. Here the CDR3 DNA reads TGCAGCGTCAGCCGCGACCCTAACAATGAGCAGTTCTTC.

Only one count was recorded for this clonotype. J is TRBJ2-3 and V is TRBV12-3 or TRBV12-4; the D gene is possibly TRBD2 (6 bases). Deletions cut 5 bases from V and 4 bases from J, with 7 bases between. The CDR3 length is 12 residues. DNA of the CDR3: TGTGCCAGCAGTCCGGGGGCAGATACGCAGTATTTT. As protein: CASSPGADTQYF.

This clonotype was seen more than once but under ten times. This chain joins TRBV5-5 and TRBJ2-3, with 8 bases that match TRBD2. Germline CDR1 is SGHKS and CDR2 is YYEKEE (reference sequence). CDR3 length: 15 amino acids. With V trimmed by 6 bases and J by 6 bases, 12 bases remained unmatched. CDR3 sequence (DNA): TGTGCCAGCACCGAATTCAGCGGGAGAGGGGATACGCAGTATTTT. Residues: CASTEFSGRGDTQYF.

This chain connects TRBV5-1 to TRBJ2-7; 8 nucleotides match TRBD1. The J segment lost 2 bases and the V segment lost 4 bases, leaving 8 bases of the junction unmatched. CDR3 size: 15 residues. CDR1 and CDR2 from the germline V gene are SGHRS and YFSETQ. CDR3: CASSQALQGAYEQYF. CDR3 nucleotides: TGCGCCAGCAGCCAAGCACTACAGGGGGCCTACGAGCAGTACTTC.

The CDR3 region is CASSDSSTREKLFF. CDR3 sequence (DNA): TGTGCCAGCAGTGATAGTAGCACAAGGGAAAAACTGTTTTTT. The chain uses TRBV2 and TRBJ1-4; D gene uncertain. Germline CDR1 and CDR2: SNHLY and FYNNEI. V was trimmed by 3 bases and J by 8 bases, leaving 13 bases between them. The CDR3 contains 14 residues.

This clonotype appeared a few times. The gene calls are TRBV27 and TRBJ2-1; D is uncertain. Looked up from germline, CDR1 is MNHEY and CDR2 is SMNVEV (reference sequence). The germline V and J ends were trimmed by 3 bases and 3 bases, with 12 bases remaining between them. The CDR3 has 15 amino acids. The CDR3, as DNA: TGTGCCAGCAGTTTGGTGGGGTTAGGCTACAATGAGCAGTTCTTC. Amino acids: CASSLVGLGYNEQFF.

This rearrangement joins TRBV6-6 to TRBJ2-3, with D tentatively TRBD2 (7 bases). Germline V lookup: CDR1 MNHNY, CDR2 SVGAGI (reference sequence). CDR3 length: 19 residues. V dropped 2 bases and J dropped 3 bases, with 24 bases sitting between them. This CDR3 reads CASSYTKPRGLRLTDTQYF. For the CDR3, the DNA is TGTGCCAGCAGTTACACGAAGCCGCGGGGGCTGAGGCTTACAGATACGCAGTATTTT.

This chain uses TRBV7-9 with TRBJ1-1, with D uncertain. Germline CDR1 reads SEHNR; CDR2 reads FQNEAQ (reference sequence). The CDR3 runs to 14 residues. Trimming shortened V by 3 bases and J by 1 base, and 9 bases separated the two germline ends. CDR3 sequence reads: CASSLASSNTEAFF. Here the CDR3 DNA reads TGTGCCAGCAGCTTGGCGTCCTCGAACACTGAAGCTTTCTTT. Complete variable domain (other parts from reference TRBV7-9 and TRBJ1-1): DTGVSQNPRHKITKRGQNVTFRCDPISEHNRLYWYRQTLGQGPEFLTYFQNEAQLEKSRLLSDRFSAERPKGSFSTLEIQRTEQGDSAMYLCASSLASSNTEAFFGQGTRLTVV.

The sample holds one count of this clonotype. The chain recombines TRBV7-2 with TRBJ2-3, with 9 positions matching TRBD2. The CDR3 is 15 residues long. The germline gives CDR1 SGHTA, CDR2 FQGNSA. V lost 5 bases to trimming and J lost 4 bases; unmatched junction nucleotides: 7. The CDR3: CASSPGTSRSDTQYF. CDR3 DNA: TGTGCCAGCAGCCCCGGGACTAGCAGGTCAGATACGCAGTATTTT.

This rearrangement joins TRBV29-1 to TRBJ2-7; 12 bases line up with TRBD2. V dropped 5 bases and J dropped 6; count of bases not matched to a gene: 8. CDR1 and CDR2 from the germline V gene are SQVTM and ANQGSEA. CDR3 length: 14 residues. CDR3 residues: CSVRLAGDYVEQYF. CDR3 in DNA: TGCAGCGTTCGACTAGCGGGAGATTATGTCGAGCAGTACTTC.

This clonotype was recorded a few times. The chain joins TRBV20-1 to TRBJ1-1; 8 positions agree with TRBD1. V was pared by 2 bases and J by 4 bases, with 9 bases of the junction left unmatched. Germline CDR1 is DFQATT and CDR2 is SNEGSKA (reference sequence). CDR3 length: 15 amino acids. This CDR3 is CSARRSRGRGTEAFF. CDR3 DNA: TGCAGTGCTAGACGTTCCAGGGGGCGCGGCACTGAAGCTTTCTTT.

This chain uses TRBV29-1 with TRBJ2-1, with 7 bases identical to TRBD2. Germline V CDR1 and CDR2: SQVTM, ANQGSEA. The J segment lost 2 bases and the V segment lost 3 bases, leaving 4 bases of the junction unmatched. This CDR3 comprises 14 residues. The DNA of the CDR3 is TGCAGCGTTGAGTTCCTAGCGGCCTACAATGAGCAGTTCTTC. Amino acids: CSVEFLAAYNEQFF.

The chain is built from TRBV6-5 and TRBJ2-3; 8 bases align to TRBD2. Trimming removed 5 bases from V and 7 bases from J; junction bases left unmatched: 5. Per the germline V gene, CDR1 is MNHEY and CDR2 is SVGAGI. The CDR3 consists of 13 residues. The DNA of the CDR3 is TGTGCCAGCAGTAGCGGGAGAAGGTATACGCAGTATTTT. Encoded protein: CASSSGRRYTQYF.

This chain uses TRBV7-2 with TRBJ2-3; D is unresolved. Trimming took off 2 bases at V and 0 bases at J, with 6 bases between the two ends. The CDR3 is made up of 14 amino acids. Germline CDR1 reads SGHTA; CDR2 reads FQGNSA. CDR3 sequence: CASSLMWSTDTQYF. For the CDR3, the DNA is TGTGCCAGCAGCTTAATGTGGAGCACAGATACGCAGTATTTT.

This clonotype was counted many times. The rearrangement uses TRBV20-1 and TRBJ1-5; no definite D call. Germline V gives CDR1 DFQATT, CDR2 SNEGSKA (reference sequence). There are 12 residues in the CDR3. Trimming took 5 bases from V and 3 from J, leaving 8 bases between them. CDR3 residues: CSACQSNQPQHF. The CDR3 DNA reads TGCAGTGCTTGTCAGTCCAATCAGCCCCAGCATTTT.

The chain uses TRBV5-5 and TRBJ2-3; D gene unclear. Looked up from germline, CDR1 is SGHKS and CDR2 is YYEKEE (reference sequence). CDR3 length: 13 residues. The germline V and J ends were trimmed by 4 bases and 6 bases, with 12 bases remaining between them. This CDR3 is CASSPDGLDTQYF. The DNA for the CDR3 is TGTGCCAGCAGCCCGGACGGGCTCGATACGCAGTATTTT.

This clonotype was counted between two and nine times. This sequence joins TRBV15 and TRBJ2-3; 7 nucleotides agree with TRBD2. Germline trimming cut 0 bases from V and 9 bases from J; bases unmatched to any gene: 9. The CDR3 consists of 15 residues. Germline V gene lookup returns CDR1 LNHNV and CDR2 YYDKDF (reference sequence). This CDR3 reads CATSRDMGGRETQYF. The CDR3 DNA sequence: TGTGCCACCAGCAGAGATATGGGCGGGAGAGAAACGCAGTATTTT.